This is a list of T cell receptor beta chains from one sample in a study of blood T cells in healthy people across ages. One entry per CDR3 protein results from TCRdb running MiXCR on the 5' RACE reads. The sample yields about 2 million distinct CDR3 sequences, around half seen once. Sequenced input: blood. The receptors were sampled from a woman between 40 and 55 years old in good health. Both conserved end residues are part of each CDR3. Each record gives: D gene, V gene, clone size, J gene, CDR3 DNA, CDR3 protein. D genes are given only for firm matches. Size is omitted from some rows. Given values are once, few, many or a class for expanded clones.

d_call: TRBD2; v_call: TRBV3-1; clone_size: .; j_call: TRBJ2-5; cdr3_nt: TGTGCCAGCAGCCAAGGCCATTTAGCGGGGGGGCACGAGACCCAGTACTTC; cdr3_aa: CASSQGHLAGGHETQYF
d_call: .; v_call: TRBV12-3/TRBV12-4; clone_size: .; j_call: TRBJ2-1; cdr3_nt: TGTGCCAGCAGACGGCCGGACAGCCACAATGAGCAGTTCTTC; cdr3_aa: CASRRPDSHNEQFF
d_call: .; v_call: TRBV6-6; clone_size: .; j_call: TRBJ2-1; cdr3_nt: TGTGCCAGCAGTTCTCGGGGACACAATGAGCAGTTCTTC; cdr3_aa: CASSSRGHNEQFF
d_call: .; v_call: TRBV7-9; clone_size: once; j_call: TRBJ2-3; cdr3_nt: TGTGCCAGCAGCCTCTGGGTTTCATCTAGCACAGATACGCAGTATTTT; cdr3_aa: CASSLWVSSSTDTQYF
d_call: .; v_call: TRBV24-1; clone_size: .; j_call: TRBJ2-5; cdr3_nt: TGTGCCACCAGTGATTGTCAAGGCCCTAAAGAGACCCAGTACTTC; cdr3_aa: CATSDCQGPKETQYF
d_call: .; v_call: TRBV20-1; clone_size: .; j_call: TRBJ2-7; cdr3_nt: TGCAGTGCTAGAGATCGAGAGAAGAACGAGCAGTACTTC; cdr3_aa: CSARDREKNEQYF
d_call: .; v_call: TRBV24-1; clone_size: few; j_call: TRBJ2-3; cdr3_nt: TGTGCCACCAGTGACCGAGGACCCACACACACAGATACGCAGTATTTT; cdr3_aa: CATSDRGPTHTDTQYF
d_call: .; v_call: TRBV20-1; clone_size: .; j_call: TRBJ2-5; cdr3_nt: TGCAGTGCCACAGAGAGGACAGGGAGGGGAGAGACCCAGTACTTC; cdr3_aa: CSATERTGRGETQYF
d_call: .; v_call: TRBV4-1; clone_size: .; j_call: TRBJ2-1; cdr3_nt: TGCGCCAGCAGCCAAGTGGGCACAGCTTACAATGAGCAGTTCTTC; cdr3_aa: CASSQVGTAYNEQFF
d_call: .; v_call: TRBV27; clone_size: .; j_call: TRBJ2-1; cdr3_nt: TGTGCCAGCAACCCCACGGGGAACCACGAGCAGTTCTTC; cdr3_aa: CASNPTGNHEQFF
d_call: .; v_call: TRBV4-3; clone_size: .; j_call: TRBJ1-1; cdr3_nt: TGCGCCAGCAGCCAGACGGTAGCGGGTGAAGCTTTCTTT; cdr3_aa: CASSQTVAGEAFF
d_call: .; v_call: TRBV25-1; clone_size: few; j_call: TRBJ2-7; cdr3_nt: TGTGCCAGCAGTGAATTGGCCCGGACAGATAAGTACTTC; cdr3_aa: CASSELARTDKYF
d_call: TRBD1; v_call: TRBV4-3; clone_size: .; j_call: TRBJ1-6; cdr3_nt: TGCGCCAGCAGCCAATCCTCCGGGACAGCTAATTCACCCCTCCACTTT; cdr3_aa: CASSQSSGTANSPLHF
d_call: TRBD2; v_call: TRBV20-1; clone_size: few; j_call: TRBJ2-1; cdr3_nt: TGCAGTGCTAGTAAACTAGCGGGGTATGAGCAGTTCTTC; cdr3_aa: CSASKLAGYEQFF
d_call: TRBD2; v_call: TRBV5-1; clone_size: few; j_call: TRBJ2-3; cdr3_nt: TGCGCCAGCAGCTCCTCCGGGCCGAATAGCGGGGGGTCGACAGATACGCAGTATTTT; cdr3_aa: CASSSSGPNSGGSTDTQYF
d_call: TRBD1; v_call: TRBV27; clone_size: .; j_call: TRBJ1-1; cdr3_nt: TGTGCCAGCAAACCTTATCCCCGGGACAGCTTATCAGCTTTCTTT; cdr3_aa: CASKPYPRDSLSAFF
d_call: TRBD1; v_call: TRBV5-1; clone_size: .; j_call: TRBJ2-7; cdr3_nt: TGCGCCAGCAGCTACGAGACAGGGCCAGCCTACGAGCAGTACTTC; cdr3_aa: CASSYETGPAYEQYF
d_call: .; v_call: TRBV24-1; clone_size: .; j_call: TRBJ2-5; cdr3_nt: TGTGCCACCAGTGAACACAGGGTCCCTCTAGAGACCCAGTACTTC; cdr3_aa: CATSEHRVPLETQYF
d_call: TRBD1; v_call: TRBV12-3/TRBV12-4; clone_size: .; j_call: TRBJ2-2; cdr3_nt: TGTGCCAGCAGTTTTACAGGGGATACCGGGGAGCTGTTTTTT; cdr3_aa: CASSFTGDTGELFF
d_call: .; v_call: TRBV5-6; clone_size: .; j_call: TRBJ2-1; cdr3_nt: TGTGCCAGCAGCTTGGTCTCAGGGCGTGGGGATGAGCAGTTCTTC; cdr3_aa: CASSLVSGRGDEQFF
d_call: .; v_call: TRBV7-2; clone_size: few; j_call: TRBJ2-4; cdr3_nt: TGTGCCAGCAGCCCCCCGGCGGAGGAACAGTACTTC; cdr3_aa: CASSPPAEEQYF
d_call: .; v_call: TRBV20-1; clone_size: .; j_call: TRBJ2-3; cdr3_nt: TGCAGTGCTAGACGCAGTTCCTTATCGCAGTATTTT; cdr3_aa: CSARRSSLSQYF
d_call: .; v_call: TRBV20-1; clone_size: .; j_call: TRBJ2-7; cdr3_nt: TGCAGTGCCGCCAGGATCAGCGAGCAGTACTTC; cdr3_aa: CSAARISEQYF
d_call: .; v_call: TRBV15; clone_size: .; j_call: TRBJ1-2; cdr3_nt: TGTGCCACCAGCAGAGGCTCCGGGACTTTAGCGCGGAGAATTAACTATGGCTACACCTTC; cdr3_aa: CATSRGSGTLARRINYGYTF
d_call: TRBD1; v_call: TRBV6-4; clone_size: .; j_call: TRBJ2-5; cdr3_nt: TGTGCCAGCAGTGCACCCCACAACCCCTCCGTGGGACAGGGATGGGAGCAGTACTTC; cdr3_aa: CASSAPHNPSVGQGWEQYF
d_call: .; v_call: TRBV20-1; clone_size: .; j_call: TRBJ2-3; cdr3_nt: TGCAGTGCTAGCCCCACCAGGGTTAACGGAAAAACAGATACGCAGTATTTT; cdr3_aa: CSASPTRVNGKTDTQYF
d_call: .; v_call: TRBV5-4; clone_size: .; j_call: TRBJ2-7; cdr3_nt: TGTGCCAGCAGCACTCAGGGTAGATCCTACGAGCAGTACTTC; cdr3_aa: CASSTQGRSYEQYF
d_call: .; v_call: TRBV19; clone_size: .; j_call: TRBJ2-7; cdr3_nt: TGTGCCAGTAGTGCCGGGTCCGGCCAAAGGGCCCAGTACTTC; cdr3_aa: CASSAGSGQRAQYF
d_call: .; v_call: TRBV20-1; clone_size: .; j_call: TRBJ2-1; cdr3_nt: TGCAGTGCTCACATACAGGGTTTTCAGTTCTTC; cdr3_aa: CSAHIQGFQFF
d_call: .; v_call: TRBV27; clone_size: .; j_call: TRBJ1-6; cdr3_nt: TGTGCCAGCAGTTACCTCTATAATTCACCCCTCCACTTT; cdr3_aa: CASSYLYNSPLHF
d_call: .; v_call: TRBV4-3; clone_size: .; j_call: TRBJ2-5; cdr3_nt: TGCGCCAGCAGCCAAGGTCTTAGCAGGGACCATGAGCAGTACTTC; cdr3_aa: CASSQGLSRDHEQYF
d_call: .; v_call: TRBV4-3; clone_size: .; j_call: TRBJ1-4; cdr3_nt: TGCGCCAGCAGCCAAGATTATGGGCAGTATAATGAAAAACTGTTTTTT; cdr3_aa: CASSQDYGQYNEKLFF
d_call: .; v_call: TRBV10-3; clone_size: once; j_call: TRBJ2-1; cdr3_nt: TGTGCCATCAGTGAGATGGACGGGACACTCGGGAATGAGCAGTTCTTC; cdr3_aa: CAISEMDGTLGNEQFF
d_call: .; v_call: TRBV3-1; clone_size: .; j_call: TRBJ2-1; cdr3_nt: TGTGCCAGCAGCCAAGACCCGGGGGGCAGGGGTGAGCAGTTCTTC; cdr3_aa: CASSQDPGGRGEQFF
d_call: .; v_call: TRBV20-1; clone_size: .; j_call: TRBJ1-2; cdr3_nt: TGCAGTGCTGCCCCGGCAGGGGCGGTTGGCTACACCTTC; cdr3_aa: CSAAPAGAVGYTF
d_call: .; v_call: TRBV7-9; clone_size: few; j_call: TRBJ1-1; cdr3_nt: TGTGCCAGCAGCCCTGGGGCTGAAGCTTTCTTT; cdr3_aa: CASSPGAEAFF
d_call: TRBD2; v_call: TRBV3-1; clone_size: few; j_call: TRBJ2-1; cdr3_nt: TGTGCCAGCAGCCACGTAGCGGGGGCCCTACCCCATGAGCAGTTCTTC; cdr3_aa: CASSHVAGALPHEQFF
d_call: .; v_call: TRBV7-2; clone_size: .; j_call: TRBJ2-7; cdr3_nt: TGTGCCAGCAGCTCCCCAGGGCCCAACGAGCAGTACTTC; cdr3_aa: CASSSPGPNEQYF
d_call: .; v_call: TRBV12-3/TRBV12-4; clone_size: few; j_call: TRBJ1-2; cdr3_nt: TGTGCCAGCAGTTTAGCTGGAGGCCTATCGAGCTACACCTTC; cdr3_aa: CASSLAGGLSSYTF
d_call: .; v_call: TRBV7-8; clone_size: few; j_call: TRBJ2-1; cdr3_nt: TGTGCCAGCAGCTTAGAAGGGCCGGGATCTGGTAATGAGCAGTTCTTC; cdr3_aa: CASSLEGPGSGNEQFF
d_call: .; v_call: TRBV28; clone_size: once; j_call: TRBJ2-3; cdr3_nt: TGTGCCAGCAGGCCGGGGTGGGCCCCCACAGATACGCAGTATTTT; cdr3_aa: CASRPGWAPTDTQYF
d_call: TRBD1; v_call: TRBV18; clone_size: once; j_call: TRBJ1-5; cdr3_nt: TGTGCCAGCTCACCGTCACAGGGGAGGAATCAGCCCCAGCATTTT; cdr3_aa: CASSPSQGRNQPQHF
d_call: TRBD2; v_call: TRBV6-1; clone_size: .; j_call: TRBJ2-7; cdr3_nt: TGTGCCAGCAGAGAAACTAGCGGGGGAGCTTACAATGAGCAGTACTTC; cdr3_aa: CASRETSGGAYNEQYF
d_call: .; v_call: TRBV29-1; clone_size: .; j_call: TRBJ2-6; cdr3_nt: TGCAGCGTTGAAGAGTTCGGGGACTCTGGGGCCAACGTCCTGACTTTC; cdr3_aa: CSVEEFGDSGANVLTF
d_call: .; v_call: TRBV20-1; clone_size: few; j_call: TRBJ1-2; cdr3_nt: TGCAGTGCCAACAAGAGGCAGGGATATGGCTACACCTTC; cdr3_aa: CSANKRQGYGYTF
d_call: TRBD1; v_call: TRBV28; clone_size: few; j_call: TRBJ2-7; cdr3_nt: TGTGCCAGCCAGGGACAGGGCGGAGAGCAGTACTTC; cdr3_aa: CASQGQGGEQYF
d_call: .; v_call: TRBV20-1; clone_size: .; j_call: TRBJ2-7; cdr3_nt: TGCAGTGCCGCCCCGGCAGGGCCCTTACATGACTACGAGCAGTACTTC; cdr3_aa: CSAAPAGPLHDYEQYF
d_call: .; v_call: TRBV4-1; clone_size: .; j_call: TRBJ2-5; cdr3_nt: TGCGCCAGCAGCCAAGATCATGGTGAGCAGTACTTC; cdr3_aa: CASSQDHGEQYF
d_call: .; v_call: TRBV4-1; clone_size: .; j_call: TRBJ1-6; cdr3_nt: TGCGCCAGCAGCCAAGATCGGGACACCAATTCACCCCTCCACTTT; cdr3_aa: CASSQDRDTNSPLHF
d_call: .; v_call: TRBV5-1; clone_size: .; j_call: TRBJ1-2; cdr3_nt: TGCGCCAGCAGCTTGGAGGACACCTTCTATGGCTACACCTTC; cdr3_aa: CASSLEDTFYGYTF
d_call: .; v_call: TRBV20-1; clone_size: few; j_call: TRBJ1-2; cdr3_nt: TGCAGTGCTGTCGAGGGTCTTCGGGTTGGCGGCTACACCTTC; cdr3_aa: CSAVEGLRVGGYTF
d_call: .; v_call: TRBV2; clone_size: .; j_call: TRBJ2-5; cdr3_nt: TGTGCCACCCTCGGGATGCAAGAGACCCAGTACTTC; cdr3_aa: CATLGMQETQYF
d_call: TRBD1; v_call: TRBV2; clone_size: .; j_call: TRBJ2-7; cdr3_nt: TGTGCCAGTCGCCGGGACAGGGGGCAGGACGAGCAGTACTTC; cdr3_aa: CASRRDRGQDEQYF
d_call: TRBD1; v_call: TRBV20-1; clone_size: .; j_call: TRBJ2-5; cdr3_nt: TGCAGTGCTAGAGATGGAGCGCAGGGGGAAGAGACCCAGTACTTC; cdr3_aa: CSARDGAQGEETQYF
d_call: .; v_call: TRBV29-1; clone_size: .; j_call: TRBJ1-1; cdr3_nt: TGCAGCGTGACACTGCGGACTGAAGCTTTCTTT; cdr3_aa: CSVTLRTEAFF